This record looks at one TCR beta chain sequence and its context. This CDR3 is built from 16 residues. CDR1 SGDLS and CDR2 YYNGEE come from the germline V gene. Unmatched junction bases numbered 10, after V lost 2 bases and J lost 5 bases. Some clones are missing from TCRdb's copy, which holds only in-frame ones; the method was immunoSEQ multiplex PCR. This table has 40,000 to 60,000 clones, around 90% appearing once. The data belong to a study of T cell changes during pregnancy in multiple sclerosis. The sample was CD8+ T cells from peripheral blood mononuclear cells, taken after pregnancy. The V call is TRBV9, the J call TRBJ2-1, with 7 bases identical to TRBD2. This clonotype was obtained from a female donor with multiple sclerosis, enrolled in a pregnancy study. The CDR3, as DNA: TGTGCCAGCAGCGTGAAGGGACTATGGCAGAACAATGAGCAGTTCTTC. Its protein product is CASSVKGLWQNNEQFF.